The present TCR beta chain was sequenced within a study of identical twins. This clonotype has just a few counts. In TCRdb, the 5' RACE reads were re-called with MiXCR into one record per CDR3 protein. The sample has about 890,000 distinct CDR3 sequences, over 9% seen once. Another study also made use of these data, one on yellow fever vaccine responses in identical twins.

The TCR was taken from a woman under 30 in good health. The specimen sequenced was PBMCs.

CDR3 coding DNA: TGCAGTGCTAGAGATCTAAGGGCTAAGGCCGGGGAGCTGTTTTTT. Translating it yields CSARDLRAKAGELFF. J is TRBJ2-2 and V is TRBV20-1; no definite D call. Looked up from germline, CDR1 is DFQATT and CDR2 is SNEGSKA (reference sequence). This CDR3 has 15 residues. Trimming took off 0 bases at V and 6 bases at J, with 14 bases between the two ends.